This T cell receptor beta chain was captured by sequencing in a study of blood T cell repertoires in COVID-19. Study-wide background: Spain, Italy and the United States supplied samples that represented acute and convalescent COVID-19.

Grouping used clinical history reported by participants in a survey and questionnaire. Authors' data handling: Amplified reference gene primers provided the basis for estimating nucleated cell counts. The assay was immunoSEQ multiplex PCR, and TCRdb's table has in-frame clones only and misses some. Clone size and V and J calls were adopted from that table, with D and trimming inferred from the DNA. This table has approximately 130,000 clones, under 85% appearing once. The ends lost 1 base at V and 2 bases at J; junction bases unmatched: 6. CDR1 and CDR2 from the germline V gene are SGDLS and YYNGEE. The CDR3 is made up of 16 amino acids.

The receptor comes from a man between 25 and 39 years old who had recovered from COVID-19. The gene calls are TRBV9 and TRBJ2-5, with 9 bases lining up with TRBD2. Sequencing was carried out using PBMCs or T cells enriched from blood (not recorded which). Written as DNA, the CDR3 is TGTGCCAGCAGCGTATCTGGGCGGGGGGGACAAGAGACCCAGTACTTC. Translation gives CASSVSGRGGQETQYF.